A single sample gave rise to the 31 T cell receptor beta chains below, sequenced in a study of shared clonotypes between healthy human individuals. The table came from immunoSEQ multiplex PCR; TCRdb's copy has only in-frame clones and leaves some out. The sample shows a few million clones, over 85% of them seen only once. Sample: naive CD4+ T cells sorted from blood. Subset here: CD45RA+ positively selected. Source of these receptors: a man between 18 and 35 years old in good health.

The gene calls are TRBV30 and TRBJ2-3, with 13 bases that match TRBD2. The V segment lost 1 base and the J segment 4 bases; nucleotides outside the gene matches: 5. From germline, CDR1 is GTSNPN and CDR2 SVGIG (reference sequence). The CDR3 is made up of 16 amino acids. Written as DNA, the CDR3 is TGTGCCTGGAGTGCAGGACTAGCGGGAGACGCAGATACGCAGTATTTT. Amino acid sequence: CAWSAGLAGDADTQYF.

V usage is TRBV27 and J usage is TRBJ2-3; 11 positions match TRBD1. Looked up from germline, CDR1 is MNHEY and CDR2 is SMNVEV (reference sequence). V was pared by 5 bases and J by 2 bases, with 24 bases of the junction left unmatched. This CDR3 region has 22 residues. As DNA, the CDR3 is TGTGCCAGCAGTCCCAGGACAGGGGGCAGGCAGGTGGGCGGGAGGACCACAGATACGCAGTATTTT. The encoded protein is CASSPRTGGRQVGGRTTDTQYF.

The chain joins TRBV10-3 to TRBJ1-1, with unresolved D. Germline CDR1 and CDR2: ENHRY and SYGVKD. V lost 2 bases and J 1 base, leaving 5 bases between the germline ends. The CDR3 has 13 amino acids. CDR3 in DNA: TGTGCCATCAGTGAGAGACAGAACACTGAAGCTTTCTTT. Its translation: CAISERQNTEAFF.

The J gene is TRBJ2-1, the V gene TRBV10-2, with 9 bases that match TRBD2. Trimming removed 4 bases from V and 5 bases from J; junction bases left unmatched: 3. The CDR3 is made up of 14 amino acids. Germline V gives CDR1 WSHSY, CDR2 SAAADI. CDR3 sequence reads: CASSVAGGNNEQFF. In nucleotides, the CDR3 is TGCGCCAGCAGTGTTGCGGGAGGGAACAATGAGCAGTTCTTC.

This CDR3 is CASSFLTGGIEKLFF. The CDR3 nucleotides read TGTGCCAGTAGTTTCTTGACAGGGGGCATTGAAAAACTGTTTTTT. The chain links TRBV19 to TRBJ1-4; 10 bases fit TRBD1. This CDR3 has 15 residues. The V gene end was trimmed by 5 bases and the J gene end by 7 bases; junction bases not matched to a gene: 7. In germline, CDR1 is LNHDA, CDR2 SQIVND (reference sequence). Combining the CDR3 with reference TRBV19 and TRBJ1-4 gives the whole variable domain DGGITQSPKYLFRKEGQNVTLSCEQNLNHDAMYWYRQDPGQGLRLIYYSQIVNDFQKGDIAEGYSVSREKKESFPLTVTSAQKNPTAFYLCASSFLTGGIEKLFFGSGTQLSVL.

This chain uses TRBV4-1 with TRBJ2-1; the match to TRBD1 covers 9 bases. Germline CDR1 reads MGHRA; CDR2 reads YSYEKL. Unmatched junction bases numbered 6, after V lost 0 bases and J lost 6 bases. This CDR3 region has 16 residues. In nucleotides, the CDR3 is TGCGCCAGCAGCCAAGATCCGGGACAGGGTGCCAATGAGCAGTTCTTC. Its translation is CASSQDPGQGANEQFF.

This chain connects TRBV29-1 to TRBJ1-1, with D perhaps matching TRBD1 (5 bases). Between the trimmed V and J ends, which lost 7 bases and 0 bases, there was a span of 15 bases. The germline gives CDR1 SQVTM, CDR2 ANQGSEA. This CDR3 is 14 amino acids long. The CDR3 nucleotides are TGCAGCGCTCCAGGGCAGGTCATGAACACTGAAGCTTTCTTT. Its translation: CSAPGQVMNTEAFF.

The chain recombines TRBV6-1 with TRBJ1-4; 8 bases line up with TRBD1. The junction had 7 bases not matched to a gene; V was cut back by 5 bases and J by 8 bases. The CDR3 spans 14 residues. Looked up from germline, CDR1 is MNHNS and CDR2 is SASEGT. The CDR3 DNA is TGTGCCAGCAGTACGGACAGGGTGGACGAAAAACTGTTTTTT. It encodes CASSTDRVDEKLFF.

The V call is TRBV10-3, the J call TRBJ2-3, with D tentatively TRBD2 (5 bases). Germline V gene lookup returns CDR1 ENHRY and CDR2 SYGVKD. The CDR3 has 15 residues. Trimming took off 2 bases at V and 3 bases at J, with 12 bases between the two ends. The CDR3 reads CAISERRVGTDTQYF. The CDR3 DNA reads TGTGCCATCAGTGAGCGGCGGGTTGGGACAGATACGCAGTATTTT.

The rearrangement joins TRBV7-3 to TRBJ2-2; 8 bases are shared with TRBD2. V shed 4 bases, J shed 5 bases, and the junction held 6 bases outside the gene matches. This CDR3 region has 15 residues. The V gene's germline CDR1 is SGHTA and CDR2 FQGTGA. In DNA form, the CDR3 reads TGTGCCAGCAGCTCCGGACTAGCTGCGACCGGGGAGCTGTTTTTT. Its protein product is CASSSGLAATGELFF.

The rearrangement uses TRBV2 and TRBJ2-7, with D perhaps matching TRBD1 (5 bases). The CDR3 covers 15 residues. V dropped 3 bases and J dropped 5 bases, with 17 bases sitting between them. Germline lookup yields CDR1 SNHLY and CDR2 FYNNEI. DNA of the CDR3: TGTGCCAGCAGTGAGTTAGGGGTCTCCGCACACGAGCAGTACTTC. Its protein is CASSELGVSAHEQYF.

Concerning this clone itself: The sample has other DNA sequences that encode this CDR3 too. V and J are TRBV5-6 and TRBJ2-6; D unresolved. V was shortened by 4 bases and J by 0 bases, with 2 bases between the two germline ends. This CDR3 has 13 amino acids. Germline V gene sequence: CDR1 SGHDT, CDR2 YYEEEE. DNA for the CDR3: TGTGCCAGCAGCGGCTCTGGGGCCAACGTCCTGACTTTC. Its translation: CASSGSGANVLTF.

The rearrangement uses TRBV6-6 and TRBJ2-1; TRBD1 is a possible D gene (6 bases). This CDR3 comprises 15 residues. Germline loops: CDR1 MNHNY, CDR2 SVGAGI (reference sequence). Deletions cut 6 bases from V and 0 bases from J, with 12 bases between. The CDR3 region is CASSPFRGSYNEQFF. The CDR3 nucleotides are TGTGCCAGCAGCCCTTTCAGGGGCTCCTACAATGAGCAGTTCTTC.

This clone was seen a single time. For the CDR3, the DNA is TGTGCCAGTAGTATACAAGAGGACCTGAGGGGGACTGAAGCTTTCTTT. Translation: CASSIQEDLRGTEAFF. The chain carries TRBV19 and TRBJ1-1; tentative D call: TRBD1 (6 bases). Germline V gene data show CDR1 as LNHDA and CDR2 as SQIVND (reference sequence). The CDR3 spans 16 residues. The V gene lost 2 bases and the J gene lost 5 bases, with 18 bases spanning the gap. Using reference TRBV19 and TRBJ1-1 for the parts outside the CDR3, the full variable domain is DGGITQSPKYLFRKEGQNVTLSCEQNLNHDAMYWYRQDPGQGLRLIYYSQIVNDFQKGDIAEGYSVSREKKESFPLTVTSAQKNPTAFYLCASSIQEDLRGTEAFFGQGTRLTVV.

As regards this clone: The same CDR3 arises from other DNA sequences in this sample as well. This chain links TRBV18 with TRBJ1-2; tentative D call: TRBD1 (5 bases). The CDR3 has 13 residues. The germline V and J ends were trimmed by 3 bases and 4 bases, with 9 bases remaining between them. Germline-derived CDR1 and CDR2 are KGHSH and LQKENI. The CDR3: CASSPAGSYGYTF. CDR3 nucleotides: TGTGCCAGCTCACCTGCAGGGTCCTATGGCTACACCTTC.

This clone appeared once. At one boundary the junction diverges from the germline segment, which might be a read error. The V gene is TRBV5-1, the J gene TRBJ1-1; D perhaps matches TRBD1 (5 bases). Germline assignment: CDR1 SGHRS and CDR2 YFSETQ. CDR3 length: 13 amino acids. The CDR3 nucleotides are TGCGCCAGCAGCTTGGGGGAGGGGACTTATCTCCATTTT. It yields the protein CASSLGEGTYLHF.

This chain links TRBV7-8 with TRBJ2-2; 7 bases are shared with TRBD2. V shed 6 bases and J 7 bases; nucleotides not matched to a gene: 8. The germline V gene encodes CDR1 SGHVS and CDR2 FQNEAQ. The CDR3 consists of 14 residues. Here the CDR3 DNA reads TGTGCCAGCAGTCAAGCGCGGGAGCGCGGGGAGCTGTTTTTT. Translation gives CASSQARERGELFF.

J is TRBJ2-5 and V is TRBV2; D may match TRBD1 or TRBD2 (7 bases each). This CDR3 comprises 16 residues. V gave up 5 bases and J gave up 4 bases, with 20 bases separating them. Germline assignment: CDR1 SNHLY and CDR2 FYNNEI. Here the CDR3 reads CASSRSPAGGGETQYF. The CDR3, as DNA: TGTGCCAGCAGTCGGTCCCCGGCAGGGGGGGGAGAGACCCAGTACTTC.

This chain links TRBV5-1 with TRBJ2-6; 11 nucleotides match TRBD1. The V gene's germline CDR1 is SGHRS and CDR2 YFSETQ. V gave up 4 bases and J gave up 3 bases; unmatched junction bases: 6. The CDR3 length is 17 residues. CDR3 DNA: TGCGCCAGCAGCCTGGGACAGGGGGAACTTGGGGCCAACGTCCTGACTTTC. As protein: CASSLGQGELGANVLTF.

This chain links TRBV27 with TRBJ2-1; D may be TRBD1 (6 bases). V gave up 6 bases and J gave up 7 bases, with 34 bases separating them. The CDR3 contains 20 residues. Germline-derived CDR1 and CDR2 are MNHEY and SMNVEV (reference sequence). The CDR3 protein is CASSAGLFSEGVRRPNEQFF. The CDR3 DNA sequence: TGTGCCAGCAGCGCAGGCTTGTTTAGCGAGGGGGTTCGGAGGCCAAATGAGCAGTTCTTC.

The chain combines TRBV28 with TRBJ2-2; weak D call: TRBD2 (6 bases). The CDR3 is 17 amino acids. V lost 7 bases, J lost 1 base, and 19 bases lay in between. CDR1 and CDR2 (germline): MDHEN, SYDVKM. DNA for the CDR3: TGTGCCAGCATCGGAGCAGCCGGGACTCAGAACACCGGGGAGCTGTTTTTT. Amino acid sequence: CASIGAAGTQNTGELFF.

The rearrangement joins TRBV20-1 to TRBJ2-7; a possible D gene is TRBD1 (6 bases). This CDR3 is built from 11 residues. Germline values: CDR1 DFQATT, CDR2 SNEGSKA (reference sequence). V was shortened by 3 bases and J by 7 bases, with 10 bases between the two germline ends. The CDR3 bases are TGCAGTGCTAGCGTCAGGGGAGAGCAGTACTTC. As protein: CSASVRGEQYF.

V and J are TRBV7-2 and TRBJ2-7, with 13 bases lining up with TRBD2. The CDR3 consists of 15 residues. The germline V gene encodes CDR1 SGHTA and CDR2 FQGNSA. The ends lost 4 bases at V and 7 bases at J; junction bases unmatched: 7. CDR3 in amino acids: CASSSGTSGKREQYF. Here the CDR3 DNA reads TGTGCCAGCAGCTCTGGGACTAGCGGGAAAAGGGAGCAGTACTTC. The whole variable domain, filled in from reference TRBV7-2 and TRBJ2-7, reads GAGVSQSPSNKVTEKGKDVELRCDPISGHTALYWYRQSLGQGLEFLIYFQGNSAPDKSGLPSDRFSAERTGGSVSTLTIQRTQQEDSAVYLCASSSGTSGKREQYFGPGTRLTVT.

This clone was counted between two and nine times. The chain couples TRBV7-9 to TRBJ1-2; unclear D gene. CDR3 length: 15 amino acids. The V and J ends lost 0 bases and 2 bases respectively, with 10 bases between them. In germline, CDR1 is SEHNR, CDR2 FQNEAQ (reference sequence). Here the CDR3 reads CASSLAAVGNYGYTF. The CDR3 DNA is TGTGCCAGCAGCTTAGCAGCTGTAGGGAACTATGGCTACACCTTC.

The V and J genes are TRBV18 and TRBJ1-1, with D perhaps matching TRBD1 (5 bases). Germline-derived CDR1 and CDR2 are KGHSH and LQKENI. The CDR3 length is 13 residues. V lost 6 bases and J lost 11, with 19 bases in between. The CDR3 sequence: CASSSTEMRGAFF. The CDR3 nucleotides are TGTGCCAGCTCTTCGACAGAGATGCGCGGCGCTTTCTTT.

The V call is TRBV25-1, the J call TRBJ1-2; D is possibly TRBD1 (6 bases). The ends were cut back, 8 bases at V and 4 bases at J, with 14 bases in the middle. The CDR3 is 13 amino acids. Germline V gene data show CDR1 as MGHDK and CDR2 as SYGVNS. CDR3 in DNA: TGTGCCAGCGCTCCGGGGGCGGGCTATGGCTACACCTTC. Its protein product is CASAPGAGYGYTF.

The J gene is TRBJ2-7, the V gene TRBV7-2; D gene uncertain. V lost 2 bases and J 4 bases, leaving 18 bases between the germline ends. The CDR3 is 16 residues long. Per the germline V gene, CDR1 is SGHTA and CDR2 is FQGNSA. CDR3 sequence reads: CASSLTGSPPIYEQYF. CDR3 DNA sequence: TGTGCCAGCAGCTTAACTGGCAGTCCCCCTATTTACGAGCAGTACTTC.

J is TRBJ1-5 and V is TRBV28; no clear D. Trimming cost V 6 bases and J 2 bases, with 14 bases left between them. This CDR3 has 15 amino acids. CDR1 is MDHEN, CDR2 SYDVKM, per germline. The CDR3 spells CASSPGGKGNQPQHF. DNA of the CDR3: TGTGCCAGCAGCCCCGGTGGCAAAGGCAATCAGCCCCAGCATTTT.

The V and J genes are TRBV11-3 and TRBJ2-7; 8 nucleotides agree with TRBD1. The CDR3 covers 15 residues. Germline V CDR1 and CDR2: SGHNT, YENEEA. The trim removed 1 base at V and 0 bases at J, leaving 2 bases unmatched. This chain's CDR3 is CASSLVGQGSYEQYF. CDR3 nucleotide sequence: TGTGCCAGCAGCTTAGTTGGACAGGGCTCCTACGAGCAGTACTTC.

V and J are TRBV27 and TRBJ2-3; possible D gene TRBD2, 6 bases. This CDR3 has 14 residues. Trimming removed 6 bases at V and 1 base at J, with 11 bases between. Germline CDR1 and CDR2: MNHEY and SMNVEV (reference sequence). CDR3 bases: TGTGCCAGCAGACGACTAGGTGGCACAGATACGCAGTATTTT. It translates to CASRRLGGTDTQYF.

The rearrangement links TRBV7-9 to TRBJ2-5; 7 bases are shared with TRBD1. The CDR3 consists of 12 residues. Germline V CDR1 and CDR2: SEHNR, FQNEAQ (reference sequence). Trimming cost V 2 bases and J 9 bases; bases outside gene matches: 3. CDR3 in DNA: TGTGCCAGCAGCTTACTTCAGGGGGCCCAGTACTTC. Translating gives CASSLLQGAQYF.